This T cell receptor (beta chain) stems from a study of shared clonotypes between healthy human individuals. Study summary: Researchers assigned three CD4 naive, three CD4 memory, two CD8 naive and one CD8 memory plate to each donor. Study results and caveats: The study found lower generation probabilities in non-shared clonotypes than in those shared by all four donors. Tissue TCR repertoires likely differ from these blood-only repertoires.

There were only Caucasian adults among the donors, and all lived in Nashville, Tennessee. Some clones are missing from TCRdb's copy, which holds only in-frame ones; the method was immunoSEQ multiplex PCR. The table includes some 2,000,000 clones, more than 90% detected once. The V end lost 5 bases, the J end lost 6 bases, and 10 bases lay between the germline ends. There are 12 residues in the CDR3. Germline V gives CDR1 LNHDA, CDR2 SQIVND (reference sequence). Concerning this clone itself: Its specificity is not known.

The rearrangement uses TRBV19 and TRBJ1-1; D remains ambiguous. This receptor was identified in a young man in good health. Sequencing was performed on naive CD4+ T cells sorted from blood. The subset here: CD45RA+ positively selected. The chain's CDR3 is CASSGDFSEAFF. In DNA, the CDR3 is TGTGCCAGTAGTGGGGATTTCTCTGAAGCTTTCTTT.